This T cell receptor beta chain was recovered during a study of immune cell composition in non-small cell lung cancer. Here immunoSEQ multiplex PCR was the method, and the copy in TCRdb shows in-frame clones only, minus some. The sample consists of several thousand clones, about 77% of them appearing once. Whole-study results and caveats: Dominant in vivo tumour-associated clones were not shown to share tumour-reactive sequences.

The CDR3 runs 13 residues. V dropped 7 bases and J dropped 4 bases, with 13 bases sitting between them. Germline lookup yields CDR1 ENHRY and CDR2 SYGVKD. Remarks on this clone: What it binds is not known.

Template was genomic DNA from frozen, unsorted single-cell suspensions. The sequenced sample was lung tumor tissue. The TCR comes from a human donor with non-small cell lung cancer. This chain connects TRBV10-3 to TRBJ1-2; tentatively, D is TRBD1 (6 bases). This CDR3 is CAIMHTGFYGYTF. The CDR3 nucleotides are TGTGCCATCATGCATACAGGGTTCTATGGCTACACCTTC.